This T cell receptor (beta chain) came from a study of OX40 agonist ivuxolimab in advanced cancers. Study details: Participants averaged about 60 years of age (range roughly 23 to 85) and were roughly 80% male. General observations from the study: Expanded clones were, on average, more numerous in CD8+ T cells than in CD4+. The study found among the lowest clonal expansion in partial responders at 0.1-3.0 mg/kg.

About this clone itself: The antigen remains undetermined.

Germline loops: CDR1 MDHEN, CDR2 SYDVKM. V shed 7 bases and J shed 1 base, with 10 bases lying between them. The length of the CDR3 is 13 residues. The assay was immunoSEQ multiplex PCR, and TCRdb's table has in-frame clones only and misses some. There are under 90,000 clones in the sample; about 92% occur only once, and about 0.2% lies in the top ten. Autoimmune disease history or systemic immunosuppression barred patients. This receptor was obtained from an adult with an advanced solid tumor such as melanoma, head and neck, liver or kidney cancer. This rearrangement joins TRBV28 to TRBJ1-2; D remains ambiguous. Sequencing was performed on CD4+ or CD8+ T cells sorted from blood, taken in a trial of the OX40 agonist ivuxolimab. CDR3 sequence (DNA): TGTGCCAGCAACCGGGTCGGTAACTATGGCTACACCTTC. Its translation is CASNRVGNYGYTF.